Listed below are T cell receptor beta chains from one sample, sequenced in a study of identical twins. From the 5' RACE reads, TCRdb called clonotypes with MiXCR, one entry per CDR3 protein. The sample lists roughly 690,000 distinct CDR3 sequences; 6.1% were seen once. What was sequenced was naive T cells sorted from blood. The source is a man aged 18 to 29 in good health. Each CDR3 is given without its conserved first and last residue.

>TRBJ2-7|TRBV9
ASSATVGQFEQY
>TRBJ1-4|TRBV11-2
ASSVSFEKLF
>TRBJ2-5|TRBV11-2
ASSLTWRESRETQY
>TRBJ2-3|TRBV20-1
SARGFSGTDTQY
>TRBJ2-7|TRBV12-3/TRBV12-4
ASRTSGSYEQY
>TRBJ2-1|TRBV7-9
ASSQSGTSYNEQF
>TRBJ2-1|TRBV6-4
ASSDSNYNEQF
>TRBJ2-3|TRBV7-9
ASSSGQLGTQY
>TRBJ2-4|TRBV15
ATSRDSPVAAANTNIQY
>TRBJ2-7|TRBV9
ASSVEGSALTYEQY
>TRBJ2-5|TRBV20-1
SASLTSGSLQTQY
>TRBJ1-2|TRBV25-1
ASSESGRGDGYT
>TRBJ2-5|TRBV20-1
SARDSAGMGTQY
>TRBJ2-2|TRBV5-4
ASSQGQVVTGELF
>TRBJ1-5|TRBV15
ATSGDGNKPQH
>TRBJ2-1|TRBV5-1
ASSLVAGGRLEQF
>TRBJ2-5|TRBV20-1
SARELAGLRETQY
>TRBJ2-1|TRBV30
AWSVDGTGGHEQF
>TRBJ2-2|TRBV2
ASRGTIAGATTGELF
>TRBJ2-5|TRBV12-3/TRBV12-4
ASSLGPGQGMETQY
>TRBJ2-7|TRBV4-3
ASSQTSAGARYEQY
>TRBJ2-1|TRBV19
ASSTDGTGMNEQF
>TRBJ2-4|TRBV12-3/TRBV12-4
ASSDRGRTKNIQY
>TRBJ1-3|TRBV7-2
ASSLEGGNTIY
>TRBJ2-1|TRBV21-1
ASSKVWEGREQF
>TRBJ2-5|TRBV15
ATSRVAGTQY
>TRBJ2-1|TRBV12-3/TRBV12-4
ASSFYGGEQF
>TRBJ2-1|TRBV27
ASSLPRGSTYNEQF
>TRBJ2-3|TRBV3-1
ASSVLGGHTQY
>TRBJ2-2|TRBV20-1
SSLAGVTGELF
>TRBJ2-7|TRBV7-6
ASSPTGELDEQY
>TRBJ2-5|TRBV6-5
ASSYSISPGLAIEETQY
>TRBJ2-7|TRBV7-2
ASSPRQELLLAGNYEQY
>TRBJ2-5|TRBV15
ATSRDLGVSGTQY
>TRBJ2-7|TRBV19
ASSYRTGSNEQY
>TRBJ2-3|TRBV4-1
ASTPRASGPADTQY
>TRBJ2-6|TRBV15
ATSREAVEDWRSGANVLT
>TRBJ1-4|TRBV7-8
ASSLGSPNEKLF
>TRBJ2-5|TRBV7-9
ASSVTGGGETQY
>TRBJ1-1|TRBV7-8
ASSLEAHRVNTEAF
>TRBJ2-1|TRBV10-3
AISATTGQGMYNEQF
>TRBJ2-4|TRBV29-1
SAAAGTAKNIQY
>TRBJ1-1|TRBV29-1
SARRGMNTEAF
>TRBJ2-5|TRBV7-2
ASSPRDHRQTQY
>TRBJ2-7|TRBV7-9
ASSFGHGEQY
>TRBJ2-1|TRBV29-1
SGGDSYNEQF
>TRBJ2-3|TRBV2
ARRGNRAHPTDTQY
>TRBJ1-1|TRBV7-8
ASSSAGPHTEAF